A single sample is the source of the 3 T cell receptor beta chains below, sequenced in a study of blood T cells in healthy people across ages (dated by TCRdb to 2015 to 2017). The library came from 5' RACE. This sample was sequenced with an Illumina HiSeq 2500. A second roughly 6 to 12 cycle PCR used a sample-barcoded 5' primer and a J-beta primer mix. The public sequencing data were trimmed at Q25 with fastp and processed into clonotypes with MiXCR by TCRdb, which kept only in-frame beta chains. All rows with the same CDR3 protein become a single entry with the most common DNA and genes. The sample table contains about 1.8 million distinct CDR3 sequences; only one count was recorded for 49% of them. The ten biggest clones cover more than 2% of the sample. Specimen: blood. These TCRs come from a woman aged 40-49 years in good health.

CDR3 region: CASSQDQNTNTGELFF. As DNA, the CDR3 is TGTGCCAGCAGCCAAGATCAAAACACGAACACCGGGGAGCTGTTTTTT. The gene calls are TRBV4-2 and TRBJ2-2; D is unresolved. The CDR3 is 16 residues long. V lost 0 bases to trimming and J lost 0 bases, with 8 bases between them. Germline assignment: CDR1 LGHNA and CDR2 YNFKEQ.

The gene calls are TRBV29-1 and TRBJ2-5, with TRBD1 matching over 7 bases. CDR1 and CDR2 (germline): SQVTM, ANQGSEA. V lost 4 bases and J lost 1; bases outside the gene matches: 3. CDR3 length equals 13 residues. The CDR3 is CSVVGQLQETQYF. The CDR3 DNA sequence: TGCAGCGTTGTGGGACAGCTCCAAGAGACCCAGTACTTC.

The V gene is TRBV15, the J gene TRBJ2-1; maybe TRBD1 (5 bases). The DNA matches TRBJ2-7 better at its end, which makes the J call doubtful. Germline V lookup: CDR1 LNHNV, CDR2 YYDKDF (reference sequence). The CDR3 contains 13 residues. The chain's CDR3 is CATSRIGVNEQYF. The DNA of the CDR3 is TGTGCCACCAGCAGGATAGGGGTCAATGAGCAGTACTTC.